The entry below gives a single T cell receptor beta chain sequence along with its context. Its antigen is not identified. The record originates from a study of T cells in localized non-small cell lung cancer. Study findings and constraints: Investigators sequenced only a single tumor region, leaving heterogeneity possible. Adjacent uninvolved lung had the highest clonality, suggesting focused antigen responses. In adjacent lung appeared a median 57 of the top 100 tumor clones. Increased T cell density in blood showed an association with longer overall survival.

Clones were read by immunoSEQ multiplex PCR, and TCRdb kept only the in-frame ones, dropping some. The table has 50,000 to 65,000 clones, 80% seen once. The ends were cut back, 5 bases at V and 5 bases at J, with 13 bases in the middle. Germline lookup yields CDR1 PRHDT and CDR2 FYEKMQ (reference sequence). The CDR3 is made up of 14 amino acids. The V gene is TRBV13, the J gene TRBJ1-3, with a weak D call TRBD1 (5 bases). This clonotype was obtained from a woman aged 40-70 years with stage II lung adenocarcinoma. Here the sequenced sample was PBMCs, taken before any cancer treatment. CDR3 nucleotide sequence: TGTGCCAGCAGCGGACGACAGTGGAGAAACACCATATATTTT. It codes for CASSGRQWRNTIYF.